Many counts were recorded for the clone carrying this TCR beta chain. Each CDR3 protein is one row after TCRdb ran MiXCR on the RACE reads. The sample comprises around 45,000 distinct CDR3 sequences, 3.7% of which are singletons, and 5.6% rests with the top ten. The data are from a study of human T cells and chemical hapten exposure. Documented time point: healthy volunteer bleed at 6 weeks. Researchers extracted total RNA from unfractionated whole blood. V dropped 6 bases and J dropped 2; count of bases not matched to a gene: 4. Looked up from germline, CDR1 is LGHNA and CDR2 is YNFKEQ. The CDR3 runs 13 residues.

The clonotype was recovered from a human donor in good health. Some clones in this sample may be carry-over from other donors' samples. This chain links TRBV4-2 with TRBJ2-7; the match to TRBD1 covers 7 bases. Sequencing used whole blood. CDR3 in amino acids: CASSYQGAYEQYF. CDR3 nucleotide sequence: TGTGCCAGCAGTTACCAGGGGGCCTACGAGCAGTACTTC.